The rows below give T cell receptor beta chains drawn from one sample of a study of T cells after yellow fever vaccination. MiXCR was run by TCRdb on the 5' RACE reads, yielding one entry per CDR3 protein. The sample contains hundreds of thousands of distinct CDR3 sequences, over 9% of which appear only once. The source material was PBMCs, sampled on the day of the yellow fever booster vaccination. The source is a man in his thirties or forties who received the YFV17D yellow fever vaccine. The CDR3 runs from the conserved cysteine through the conserved F or W. A D gene is named only where the DNA matches it firmly. The size entry is marked missing in some rows and otherwise reads once, few, many or a size class.

size	D	V	J	CDR3	DNA
once	TRBD1	TRBV10-1	TRBJ2-4	CASSAGQGAKNIQYF	TGCGCCAGCAGTGCCGGACAGGGGGCCAAAAACATTCAGTACTTC
few	.	TRBV3-1	TRBJ2-5	CASTSPWGARETQYF	TGTGCCAGCACCTCCCCTTGGGGGGCGAGAGAGACCCAGTACTTC
.	TRBD1	TRBV7-9	TRBJ2-7	CASSPSGTVPYF	TGTGCCAGCAGCCCCTCCGGGACAGTCCCTTACTTC
.	.	TRBV11-1	TRBJ2-5	CASSLAGLGEETQYF	TGTGCCAGCAGCTTAGCGGGACTGGGAGAAGAGACCCAGTACTTC
.	.	TRBV5-1	TRBJ2-7	CASSPRGPSPSYEQYF	TGCGCCAGCAGCCCCCGCGGGCCCTCCCCTTCCTACGAGCAGTACTTC
few	.	TRBV7-2	TRBJ2-7	CASSFGPGAPNYEQYF	TGTGCCAGCAGCTTTGGCCCGGGGGCACCAAACTACGAGCAGTACTTC
few	.	TRBV12-3/TRBV12-4	TRBJ2-1	CASSLAFDNEQFF	TGTGCCAGCAGTTTAGCTTTCGACAATGAGCAGTTCTTC
few	TRBD1	TRBV5-1	TRBJ2-7	CASSSFLGTGDAEQYF	TGCGCCAGCAGCTCCTTTCTGGGGACAGGGGATGCCGAGCAGTACTTC
few	TRBD1	TRBV6-4	TRBJ2-1	CASSGTGGRYNEQFF	TGTGCCAGCAGTGGGACAGGGGGAAGGTACAATGAGCAGTTCTTC
few	.	TRBV2	TRBJ1-6	CASSAVGPDSNSPLHF	TGTGCCAGCAGTGCTGTGGGACCCGATTCGAATTCACCCCTCCACTTT
.	.	TRBV20-1	TRBJ1-1	CSARVGHMNTEAFF	TGCAGTGCTAGGGTGGGACATATGAACACTGAAGCTTTCTTT
few	.	TRBV10-2	TRBJ1-5	CASSAVFAGLNQPQHF	TGCGCCAGCAGTGCAGTTTTTGCAGGGCTCAATCAGCCCCAGCATTTT
few	.	TRBV5-5	TRBJ1-6	CASSLTSWNSPLHF	TGTGCCAGCAGCTTGACGTCGTGGAATTCACCCCTCCACTTT
.	.	TRBV7-2	TRBJ1-1	CASSLQGWDTEAFF	TGTGCCAGCAGCTTGCAGGGGTGGGACACTGAAGCTTTCTTT
many	TRBD1	TRBV20-1	TRBJ1-1	CSASQERQGRRFDTEAFF	TGCAGTGCTAGCCAAGAGCGACAGGGGCGGAGGTTCGACACTGAAGCTTTCTTT
few	.	TRBV6-5	TRBJ2-6	CASSYSTGPLTSGANVLTF	TGTGCCAGCAGTTACTCGACGGGACCCTTAACTTCTGGGGCCAACGTCCTGACTTTC
few	.	TRBV19	TRBJ1-1	CASIRGQNTEAFF	TGTGCCAGTATACGGGGACAGAACACTGAAGCTTTCTTT
.	.	TRBV20-1	TRBJ2-2	CSARDPGAGGELFF	TGCAGTGCTAGAGATCCAGGGGCGGGCGGGGAGCTGTTTTTT
few	.	TRBV29-1	TRBJ2-1	CSVEEGYEQFF	TGCAGCGTTGAAGAGGGGTATGAGCAGTTCTTC
few	TRBD1	TRBV12-3/TRBV12-4	TRBJ1-6	CASIMTGYNSPLHF	TGTGCCAGCATCATGACAGGGTATAATTCACCCCTCCACTTT
many	.	TRBV7-9	TRBJ2-7	CASSKGEVAAYEQYF	TGTGCCAGCAGCAAAGGGGAAGTAGCGGCCTACGAGCAGTACTTC
.	.	TRBV20-1	TRBJ2-6	CSAHTAGANVLTF	TGCAGTGCTCACACGGCCGGGGCCAACGTCCTGACTTTC
few	.	TRBV20-1	TRBJ2-2	CSARDMTGGPNAGELFF	TGCAGTGCTAGAGACATGACCGGAGGACCTAACGCCGGGGAGCTGTTTTTT
.	.	TRBV19	TRBJ2-7	CASSPGPGTRDF	TGTGCCAGTAGTCCAGGACCAGGTACGAGGGACTTC
.	TRBD1	TRBV7-9	TRBJ2-7	CASSGGQYYYEQYF	TGTGCCAGCAGCGGGGGACAGTACTACTACGAGCAGTACTTC
few	.	TRBV28	TRBJ2-3	CASSDPRGPGTDTQYF	TGTGCCAGCAGCGACCCCCGGGGCCCTGGGACAGATACGCAGTATTTT
few	.	TRBV7-2	TRBJ2-7	CARRMGDAFYEQYF	TGTGCCCGCCGCATGGGGGATGCCTTTTACGAGCAGTACTTC
few	.	TRBV10-2	TRBJ2-3	CASSGVWLDKGQKADTQYF	TGCGCCAGCAGTGGAGTTTGGCTGGATAAAGGCCAGAAGGCAGATACGCAGTATTTT
few	TRBD2	TRBV7-8	TRBJ2-7	CASSSRSSGSLGYEQYF	TGTGCCAGCAGCTCTCGCTCTAGCGGGAGCTTAGGTTACGAGCAGTACTTC
few	TRBD1	TRBV29-1	TRBJ2-1	CSVDRTGSRNEQFF	TGCAGCGTTGATCGGACAGGGTCACGGAATGAGCAGTTCTTC
few	.	TRBV20-1	TRBJ2-7	CSASPGVTPTYEQYF	TGCAGTGCTAGCCCAGGGGTGACACCGACCTACGAGCAGTACTTC
few	TRBD2	TRBV7-2	TRBJ2-1	CASSLTSVDNEQFF	TGTGCCAGCAGCTTAACTAGCGTGGACAATGAGCAGTTCTTC
few	TRBD1	TRBV6-1	TRBJ1-3	CASRPTGGIAGNTIYF	TGTGCCAGCAGACCAACAGGGGGCATAGCTGGAAACACCATATATTTT
few	TRBD1	TRBV7-8	TRBJ2-1	CASTPVGTGGASNEQFF	TGTGCCAGCACCCCGGTTGGGACAGGGGGCGCGAGCAATGAGCAGTTCTTC
few	TRBD2	TRBV7-2	TRBJ2-3	CASNSGIYSTDTQYF	TGTGCCAGTAATAGCGGGATTTATAGCACAGATACGCAGTATTTT
few	.	TRBV21-1	TRBJ2-7	CASSKIPDRGLHYEQYF	TGTGCCAGCAGCAAAATCCCGGACAGGGGGCTCCACTACGAGCAGTACTTC
.	.	TRBV20-1	TRBJ2-1	CSARKNEQFF	TGCAGTGCAAGGAAGAATGAGCAGTTCTTC
.	TRBD1	TRBV28	TRBJ2-5	CASSFGTGGSETQYF	TGTGCCAGCAGTTTCGGGACAGGGGGGTCAGAGACCCAGTACTTC
few	.	TRBV14	TRBJ1-1	CASSQVVAVTEAFF	TGTGCCAGCAGCCAAGTGGTGGCAGTCACTGAAGCTTTCTTT
.	.	TRBV4-1	TRBJ2-3	CASSLLGKSTDTQYF	TGCGCCAGCAGCCTACTAGGGAAGAGCACAGATACGCAGTATTTT
many	.	TRBV7-9	TRBJ2-5	CASSDFQETQYF	TGTGCCAGCTCCGACTTCCAAGAGACCCAGTACTTC
.	.	TRBV19	TRBJ1-5	CASSPKTGEIGQPQHF	TGTGCCAGTAGTCCGAAGACAGGCGAGATTGGGCAGCCCCAGCATTTT
few	.	TRBV4-3	TRBJ1-1	CASSPETSTEAFF	TGCGCCAGCAGCCCGGAGACCTCGACTGAAGCTTTCTTT
few	.	TRBV5-6	TRBJ2-3	CASSGQVTDTQYF	TGTGCCAGCAGCGGGCAGGTGACAGATACGCAGTATTTT
.	.	TRBV30	TRBJ2-1	CAWSLAGQFLF	TGTGCCTGGAGTCTCGCGGGACAGTTTCTCTTC
.	.	TRBV20-1	TRBJ2-3	CSATPDGGTDTQYF	TGCAGTGCTACCCCTGACGGGGGCACAGATACGCAGTATTTT
few	TRBD2	TRBV7-8	TRBJ2-1	CASSFARVAGVHNEQFF	TGTGCCAGCAGCTTCGCCCGAGTAGCGGGAGTGCACAATGAGCAGTTCTTC
.	TRBD2	TRBV6-5	TRBJ2-3	CASSYQVAGADTQYF	TGTGCCAGCAGTTATCAGGTAGCGGGAGCAGATACGCAGTATTTT
many	.	TRBV10-1	TRBJ2-2	CASRQGTGELFF	TGCGCCAGCAGGCAGGGGACCGGGGAGCTGTTTTTT
.	.	TRBV7-6	TRBJ2-5	CASSFLKAQETQYF	TGTGCCAGCAGCTTTTTAAAAGCCCAAGAGACCCAGTACTTC
.	.	TRBV30	TRBJ2-7	CAWSRGLSYEQYF	TGTGCCTGGAGTAGAGGTCTCTCCTACGAGCAGTACTTC
.	.	TRBV4-1	TRBJ2-3	CATSPTSTDTQYF	TGCGCGACCAGTCCGACTAGCACAGATACGCAGTATTTT
few	.	TRBV10-3	TRBJ1-2	CAISASSPAGYTF	TGTGCCATCAGTGCCTCGTCTCCGGCTGGCTACACCTTC
.	TRBD2	TRBV7-2	TRBJ2-3	CASRRNSGIGDTQYF	TGTGCCAGCAGGAGAAATAGCGGGATTGGAGATACGCAGTATTTT
.	.	TRBV12-3/TRBV12-4	TRBJ1-5	CASSFSLGTEGPQHF	TGTGCCAGCAGTTTCTCTTTAGGGACCGAGGGGCCCCAGCATTTT
few	.	TRBV15	TRBJ2-6	CATSRGVDGSGANVLTF	TGTGCCACCAGCAGAGGAGTTGACGGCTCTGGGGCCAACGTCCTGACTTTC
.	TRBD1	TRBV30	TRBJ1-4	CAGRRQGTNEKLFF	TGTGCCGGAAGAAGACAGGGAACTAATGAAAAACTGTTTTTT